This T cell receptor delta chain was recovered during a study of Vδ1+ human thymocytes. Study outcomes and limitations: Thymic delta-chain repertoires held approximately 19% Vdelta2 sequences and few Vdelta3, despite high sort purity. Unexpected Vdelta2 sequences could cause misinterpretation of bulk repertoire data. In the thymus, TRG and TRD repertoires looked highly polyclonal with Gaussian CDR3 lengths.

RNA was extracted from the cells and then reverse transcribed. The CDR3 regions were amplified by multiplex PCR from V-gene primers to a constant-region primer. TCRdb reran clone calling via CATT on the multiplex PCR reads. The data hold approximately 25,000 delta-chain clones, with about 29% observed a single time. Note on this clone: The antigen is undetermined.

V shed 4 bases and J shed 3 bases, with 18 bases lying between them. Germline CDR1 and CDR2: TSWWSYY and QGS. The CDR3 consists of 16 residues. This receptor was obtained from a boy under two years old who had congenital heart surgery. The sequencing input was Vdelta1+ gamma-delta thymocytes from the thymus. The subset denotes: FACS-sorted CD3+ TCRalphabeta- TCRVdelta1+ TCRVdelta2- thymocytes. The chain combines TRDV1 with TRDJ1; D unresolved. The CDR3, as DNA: TGTGCTCTTGGGGCCTCACCCCCTCTTGGAGCCGATAAACTCATCTTT. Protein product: CALGASPPLGADKLIF.